This T cell receptor (beta chain) is drawn from a study of blood T cell repertoires in COVID-19. Only in-frame clones appear in the TCRdb table, and some are missing; sequencing was by immunoSEQ multiplex PCR. The table lists around 210,000 clones, 80% of them singletons, with approximately 6% in the top ten. There are 17 residues in the CDR3. Germline loops: CDR1 LGHDT, CDR2 YNNKEL (reference sequence). V lost 5 bases to trimming and J lost 1 base; unmatched junction nucleotides: 8. This clone was seen only once. This chain uses TRBV3-1 (or the pseudogene TRBV3-2) with TRBJ2-1; the match to TRBD2 covers 10 bases. What was sequenced was peripheral blood. This TCR was recovered from a woman in her seventies with acute or convalescent COVID-19. Here the CDR3 reads CASSYPGLAKSYNEQFF. In nucleotides, the CDR3 is TGTGCCAGCAGCTACCCGGGACTAGCGAAATCCTACAATGAGCAGTTCTTC.